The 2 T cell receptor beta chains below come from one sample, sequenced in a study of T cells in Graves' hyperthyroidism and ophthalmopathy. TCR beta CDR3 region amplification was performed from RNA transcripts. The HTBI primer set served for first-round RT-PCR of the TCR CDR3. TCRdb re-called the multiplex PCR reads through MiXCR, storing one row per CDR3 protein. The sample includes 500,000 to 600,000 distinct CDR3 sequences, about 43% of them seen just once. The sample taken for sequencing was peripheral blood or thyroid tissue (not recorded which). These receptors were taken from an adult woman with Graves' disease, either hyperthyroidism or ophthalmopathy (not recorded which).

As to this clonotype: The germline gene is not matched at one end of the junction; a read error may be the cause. The CDR3 loop is CASSVDGHRRDEQCF. The CDR3 DNA is TGTGCCAGCAGCGTAGACGGGCATCGTCGAGACGAGCAGTGCTTC. The V and J genes are TRBV9 and TRBJ2-7; no clear D. Germline V gene sequence: CDR1 SGDLS, CDR2 YYNGEE. This CDR3 comprises 15 residues. The complete variable domain, with remaining parts taken from reference TRBV9 and TRBJ2-7, reads DSGVTQTPKHLITATGQRVTLRCSPRSGDLSVYWYQQSLDQGLQFLIQYYNGEERAKGNILERFSAQQFPDLHSELNLSSLELGDSALYFCASSVDGHRRDEQCFGPGTRLTVT.

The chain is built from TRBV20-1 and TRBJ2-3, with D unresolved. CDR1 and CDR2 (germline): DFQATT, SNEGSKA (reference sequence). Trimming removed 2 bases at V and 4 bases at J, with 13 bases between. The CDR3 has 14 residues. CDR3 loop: CSARIQIGSDTQYF. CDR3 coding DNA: TGCAGTGCTAGAATCCAGATAGGGTCAGATACGCAGTATTTT.